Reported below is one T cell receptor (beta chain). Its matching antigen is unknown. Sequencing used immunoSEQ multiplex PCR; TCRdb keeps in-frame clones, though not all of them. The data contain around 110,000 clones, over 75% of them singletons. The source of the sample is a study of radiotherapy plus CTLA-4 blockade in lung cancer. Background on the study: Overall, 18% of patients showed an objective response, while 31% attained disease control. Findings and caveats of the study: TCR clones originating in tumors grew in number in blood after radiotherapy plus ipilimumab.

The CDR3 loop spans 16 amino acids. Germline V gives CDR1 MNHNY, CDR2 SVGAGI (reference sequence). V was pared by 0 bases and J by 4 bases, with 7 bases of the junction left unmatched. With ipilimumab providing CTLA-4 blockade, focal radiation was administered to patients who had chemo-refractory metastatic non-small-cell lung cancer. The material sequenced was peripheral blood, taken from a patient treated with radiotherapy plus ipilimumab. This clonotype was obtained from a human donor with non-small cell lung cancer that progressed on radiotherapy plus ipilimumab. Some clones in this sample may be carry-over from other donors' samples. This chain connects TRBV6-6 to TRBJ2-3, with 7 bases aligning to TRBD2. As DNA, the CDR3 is TGTGCCAGCAGTTACTCATCGGGGGGTGGGGCAGATACGCAGTATTTT. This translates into CASSYSSGGGADTQYF.